There are many counts of the clone carrying this TCR beta chain. The source of the sample is a study of early T cells in non-severe SARS-CoV-2 infection. TCRdb itself ran the 5' RACE reads through MiXCR, one entry per CDR3 protein. The data hold 60,000 to 65,000 distinct CDR3 sequences, with under 15% observed a single time. The TCR originated in an adult who was a healthcare worker with PCR-confirmed SARS-CoV-2 infection or an uninfected control (not recorded which). The sample was whole blood.

CDR3 residues: CASSFNRLSRGSYEQYF. CDR3 bases: TGTGCCAGCAGTTTTAACCGACTCTCCCGGGGGTCCTACGAGCAGTACTTC. The chain has TRBV12-3 or TRBV12-4 and TRBJ2-7; D possibly corresponds to TRBD2 (6 bases). V dropped 3 bases and J dropped 1 base, with 19 bases sitting between them. The CDR3 runs 17 residues.